The T cell receptor beta chain described here comes from a study of blood T cell repertoires in COVID-19. This clone was observed a single time. Using immunoSEQ multiplex PCR, the repertoire was profiled, and TCRdb retains in-frame clones only, with some absent. The sample consists of about 98,000 clones, roughly 82% of them appearing once. The CDR3 loop spans 17 amino acids. J was trimmed by 2 bases and V by 7 bases; bases with no gene match: 15. Germline loops: CDR1 SGHVS, CDR2 FQNEAQ. The V and J genes are TRBV7-8 and TRBJ2-7; 9 bases map to TRBD1. Sequenced input: peripheral blood. The clonotype comes from a man in his 70s with active or convalescent COVID-19. In DNA form, the CDR3 reads TGTGCCAGCACCCCACCCCTTAGGACAGGGGTAACCTACGAGCAGTACTTC. Amino acid sequence: CASTPPLRTGVTYEQYF.